Below, 22 T cell receptor beta chains from the same sample are listed, as sequenced in a study of shared clonotypes between healthy human individuals. The repertoire was sequenced with immunoSEQ multiplex PCR; TCRdb's copy has only in-frame clones and lacks some. The sample includes hundreds of thousands of clones, more than 95% of them seen just once. The specimen sequenced was naive CD4+ T cells sorted from blood. Described subset: CD45RA+ positively selected. The source is a woman in her 30s in good health.

The chain recombines TRBV12-5 with TRBJ1-1, with 8 bases matching TRBD1. CDR3 length: 13 amino acids. Per the germline V gene, CDR1 is LGHNT and CDR2 is FRNRAP. V was clipped by 6 bases and J by 6 bases; unmatched bases: 6. The CDR3 region has the DNA TGTGCTAGTGGCTGGACAGGGTCGCCTGAAGCTTTCTTT. As protein: CASGWTGSPEAFF.

This rearrangement joins TRBV7-2 to TRBJ2-7; no definite D call. This CDR3 region has 15 residues. Germline V gives CDR1 SGHTA, CDR2 FQGNSA. V gave up 6 bases and J gave up 2 bases, with 17 bases separating them. The CDR3 sequence: CASSLGLLTTYEQYF. CDR3 sequence (DNA): TGTGCCAGCAGTTTGGGGTTACTGACCACCTACGAGCAGTACTTC.

The chain combines TRBV28 with TRBJ2-3; TRBD2 agrees at 11 bases. This CDR3 spans 17 amino acids. Germline trimming cut 6 bases from V and 5 bases from J; bases unmatched to any gene: 13. Germline assignment: CDR1 MDHEN and CDR2 SYDVKM. The chain's CDR3 is CASRPALAGGSIDTQYF. The DNA for the CDR3 is TGTGCCAGCAGACCCGCTCTAGCGGGAGGTTCTATAGATACGCAGTATTTT.

This clone has a single count. V gene TRBV2 combines with J gene TRBJ2-2; 8 bases are shared with TRBD1. Germline V gene lookup returns CDR1 SNHLY and CDR2 FYNNEI. V lost 8 bases to trimming and J lost 4 bases; unmatched junction nucleotides: 6. The CDR3 is 14 amino acids. The CDR3: CASASQGVTGELFF. The CDR3 nucleotides read TGTGCCAGCGCCTCACAGGGGGTCACCGGGGAGCTGTTTTTT.

The V and J genes are TRBV6-1 and TRBJ1-2; D possibly corresponds to TRBD1 (5 bases). CDR3 size: 15 residues. V lost 6 bases to trimming and J lost 3 bases, with 17 bases between them. Per the germline V gene, CDR1 is MNHNS and CDR2 is SASEGT. The CDR3 sequence is CASSQELGQDYGYTF. CDR3 sequence (DNA): TGTGCCAGCAGCCAGGAGCTGGGGCAGGACTATGGCTACACCTTC.

The V and J genes are TRBV14 and TRBJ2-2, with unresolved D. This CDR3 has 13 residues. Germline-derived CDR1 and CDR2 are SGHDN and FVKESK. With 0 bases removed from V and 6 bases from J, the gap between germline ends came to 5 bases. The CDR3 DNA follows: TGTGCCAGCAGCCAAGATCCCGCCGGGGAGCTGTTTTTT. As protein: CASSQDPAGELFF.

The V gene is TRBV7-2, the J gene TRBJ1-1; D might be TRBD1 (6 bases). This CDR3 spans 15 amino acids. The V and J ends lost 5 bases and 1 base respectively, with 14 bases between them. Looked up from germline, CDR1 is SGHTA and CDR2 is FQGNSA. CDR3 loop: CASSLQGSRNTEAFF. As DNA, the CDR3 is TGTGCCAGCAGCCTACAGGGATCTCGGAACACTGAAGCTTTCTTT.

The chain employs TRBV10-1 and TRBJ2-1; 11 nucleotides line up with TRBD2. The germline V gene encodes CDR1 WNHNN and CDR2 SYGVQD (reference sequence). This CDR3 region has 15 residues. Losses at the gene ends were 3 bases for V and 4 bases for J; bases not matched to a gene: 2. The chain's CDR3 is CASSETSGRYNEQFF. Written as DNA, the CDR3 is TGCGCCAGCAGTGAAACTAGCGGGAGATACAATGAGCAGTTCTTC.

The CDR3 protein is CSVPEGPTNEKLFF. DNA for the CDR3: TGCAGCGTACCAGAGGGACCAACTAATGAAAAACTGTTTTTT. The V call is TRBV29-1, the J call TRBJ1-4; the D gene is possibly TRBD1 (5 bases). The CDR3 is 14 amino acids. Germline loops: CDR1 SQVTM, CDR2 ANQGSEA. V lost 6 bases and J 0 bases, leaving 11 bases between the germline ends.

This chain uses TRBV14 with TRBJ1-2; TRBD1 matches at 10 bases. The J segment lost 4 bases and the V segment lost 4 bases, leaving 18 bases of the junction unmatched. CDR1 and CDR2 from the germline V gene are SGHDN and FVKESK. The CDR3 is made up of 19 amino acids. CDR3 in DNA: TGTGCCAGCAGCCTCCCTGATTTAATCGACAGGGGGCGCACCTATGGCTACACCTTC. This translates into CASSLPDLIDRGRTYGYTF. Combining the CDR3 with reference TRBV14 and TRBJ1-2 gives the whole variable domain EAGVTQFPSHSVIEKGQTVTLRCDPISGHDNLYWYRRVMGKEIKFLLHFVKESKQDESGMPNNRFLAERTGGTYSTLKVQPAELEDSGVYFCASSLPDLIDRGRTYGYTFGSGTRLTVV.

This chain joins TRBV2 and TRBJ2-2; D may be TRBD1 (6 bases). The CDR3 has 13 residues. Trimming cost V 6 bases and J 4 bases, with 9 bases left between them. Looked up from germline, CDR1 is SNHLY and CDR2 is FYNNEI. Written as DNA, the CDR3 is TGTGCCAGCAGAAACAGGGCCACCGGGGAGCTGTTTTTT. It translates to CASRNRATGELFF.

This chain connects TRBV5-5 to TRBJ1-2, with TRBD1 matching 7 bases. The germline V gene has CDR1 SGHKS and CDR2 YYEKEE (reference sequence). This CDR3 spans 14 amino acids. V was clipped by 0 bases and J by 4 bases; unmatched bases: 3. The CDR3 region has the DNA TGTGCCAGCAGCTTGGGGACAGGTAGCTATGGCTACACCTTC. It specifies CASSLGTGSYGYTF.

V is TRBV29-1 and J is TRBJ1-1; TRBD1 aligns across 7 bases. The CDR3 loop spans 14 amino acids. Germline CDR1 and CDR2: SQVTM and ANQGSEA. Trimming removed 6 bases from V and 1 base from J; junction bases left unmatched: 8. For the CDR3, the DNA is TGCAGCGTCGCTACAGGGGTTCGGAACACTGAAGCTTTCTTT. Its protein product is CSVATGVRNTEAFF. Together with reference TRBV29-1 and TRBJ1-1, the CDR3 gives the full variable domain: SAVISQKPSRDICQRGTSLTIQCQVDSQVTMMFWYRQQPGQSLTLIATANQGSEATYESGFVIDKFPISRPNLTFSTLTVSNMSPEDSSIYLCSVATGVRNTEAFFGQGTRLTVV.

Here the CDR3 DNA reads TGTGCCAGCATGACCAACACTGAAGCTTTCTTT. It is translated as CASMTNTEAFF. The chain carries TRBV27 and TRBJ1-1, with no clear D. V dropped 7 bases and J dropped 2 bases, with 5 bases sitting between them. Germline CDR1 MNHEY, CDR2 SMNVEV (reference sequence). CDR3 length: 11 residues.

This clone was detected once. J is TRBJ2-1 and V is TRBV4-1; D unresolved. The CDR3 has 14 residues. V was shortened by 4 bases and J by 10 bases, with 17 bases between the two germline ends. Germline V gene sequence: CDR1 MGHRA, CDR2 YSYEKL. In DNA form, the CDR3 reads TGCGCCAGCAGCCGCAGGCACAGTTCCCACGAGCAGTTCTTC. This gives the protein CASSRRHSSHEQFF.

V gene TRBV27 combines with J gene TRBJ2-5, with D perhaps being TRBD1 or TRBD2 (7 bases each). The V gene's germline CDR1 is MNHEY and CDR2 SMNVEV (reference sequence). The CDR3 sequence is 17 residues long. The germline V and J ends were trimmed by 0 bases and 4 bases, with 18 bases remaining between them. Written as DNA, the CDR3 is TGTGCCAGCAGTTTATCGCCAGGGGGGGTTCAGGGAGAGACCCAGTACTTC. Translation gives CASSLSPGGVQGETQYF.

To note about this clone: The same CDR3 arises from other DNA sequences in this sample as well. This chain connects TRBV10-1 to TRBJ1-5; D ambiguous. The germline CDR1 and CDR2 sequences are WNHNN and SYGVQD (reference sequence). The CDR3 runs to 13 residues. Trimming shortened V by 0 bases and J by 6 bases, and 6 bases separated the two germline ends. The CDR3 DNA reads TGCGCCAGCAGTGAGTCGATAGGTCAGCCCCAGCATTTT. Translation: CASSESIGQPQHF.

This clone was seen once. The rearrangement links TRBV6-1 to TRBJ2-1; 9 bases align to TRBD2. This CDR3 spans 14 amino acids. The germline gives CDR1 MNHNS, CDR2 SASEGT. The V and J ends lost 8 bases and 4 bases, in that order; junction bases with no gene match: 6. CDR3 in DNA: TGTGCCAGCGCCTCCCTAGCGGGGTACAATGAGCAGTTCTTC. This sequence encodes CASASLAGYNEQFF.

The V and J genes are TRBV27 and TRBJ1-2; 7 bases are a match to TRBD1. V dropped 6 bases and J dropped 7; count of bases not matched to a gene: 20. Germline CDR1 and CDR2: MNHEY and SMNVEV (reference sequence). The CDR3 has 17 amino acids. The chain's CDR3 is CASSRLLAGQKISGYTF. The CDR3 DNA reads TGTGCCAGCAGCAGACTCCTCGCGGGACAGAAGATAAGTGGCTACACCTTC.

This chain uses TRBV29-1 with TRBJ2-5; 8 nucleotides line up with TRBD2. The DNA end lines up better with TRBJ2-7; the J call may be wrong. This CDR3 region has 15 residues. Per germline, CDR1 SQVTM and CDR2 ANQGSEA. The CDR3 sequence: CSVEASGSDSYEQYF. In DNA form, the CDR3 reads TGCAGCGTTGAAGCGAGCGGGAGTGATAGTTACGAGCAGTACTTC.

This clone has just one count. The chain couples TRBV6-1 to TRBJ1-1; the D is unclear. The germline CDR1 and CDR2 sequences are MNHNS and SASEGT. This CDR3 region has 14 residues. The germline V and J ends were trimmed by 7 bases and 1 base, with 13 bases remaining between them. The CDR3, as DNA: TGTGCCAGCATTAGGGTCCCTGAGAACACTGAAGCTTTCTTT. Protein sequence: CASIRVPENTEAFF.

This chain uses TRBV27 with TRBJ1-2; D gene uncertain. V was trimmed by 5 bases and J by 0 bases, leaving 7 bases between them. Germline assignment: CDR1 MNHEY and CDR2 SMNVEV (reference sequence). The CDR3 has 13 amino acids. For the CDR3, the DNA is TGTGCCAGCAGTGGGAGTTCTAACTATGGCTACACCTTC. Encoded protein: CASSGSSNYGYTF.